This T cell receptor (beta chain) was identified during a study of blood T cell repertoires in COVID-19. Study in general: T cells, B-cell-depleted T cells, or PBMCs provided the cDNA or gDNA that served as material.

CDR3 length equals 13 residues. CDR1 is MNHEY and CDR2 is SMNVEV in the germline V gene (reference sequence). V lost 10 bases and J 7 bases, leaving 19 bases between the germline ends. Original handling: Amplification of reference gene primers provided the estimated nucleated cell counts. Method: immunoSEQ multiplex PCR; TCRdb's copy keeps in-frame clones and lacks some. V and J calls and clone size are those listed in that table; D and trimming were worked out from the DNA. Seen here are about 250,000 clones, 70% to 90% observed once, and the top ten hold 3% to 3.5%. The chain links TRBV27 to TRBJ2-5, with D tentatively TRBD2 (6 bases). The receptor was derived from a man aged 18 to 29 with active or convalescent COVID-19. The sample comprised peripheral blood. The CDR3 bases are TGTGCCACCACGGGGACTTACAGTGGGACCCAGTACTTC. It specifies CATTGTYSGTQYF.